The 20 T cell receptor beta chains below come from one sample, sequenced in a study of blood T cell repertoires in COVID-19. This table comes from immunoSEQ multiplex PCR, and its TCRdb copy is limited to in-frame clones, with some not included. The sample carries 95,000 to 150,000 clones, about 80% recorded once. Sequencing input: peripheral blood. All receptors derive from a man in his sixties with active or convalescent COVID-19.

The V call is TRBV6-4, the J call TRBJ2-3, with D hard to call. Trimming stripped 0 bases from V and 6 bases from J, with 7 bases between. Germline V gene sequence: CDR1 MRHNA, CDR2 SNTAGT. The CDR3 is 13 residues long. Here the CDR3 reads CASSDSERDTQYF. The CDR3 DNA reads TGTGCCAGCAGTGACTCAGAACGGGATACGCAGTATTTT.

This clone showed up just a few times. As DNA, the CDR3 is TGTGCCAGCAGTTCCCACTCTAGCGGGCAACCCTACGAGCAGTACTTC. Its protein is CASSSHSSGQPYEQYF. The chain carries TRBV27 and TRBJ2-7; 8 nucleotides agree with TRBD2. The CDR3 runs 16 residues. With V trimmed by 4 bases and J by 2 bases, 10 bases remained unmatched. Germline-derived CDR1 and CDR2 are MNHEY and SMNVEV (reference sequence).

The gene calls are TRBV7-8 and TRBJ2-7; TRBD2 matches at 14 bases. Per the germline V gene, CDR1 is SGHVS and CDR2 is FQNEAQ. The J segment lost 1 base and the V segment lost 11 bases, leaving 19 bases of the junction unmatched. The CDR3 totals 19 residues. The CDR3 protein is CASQLRGGLAGGESYEQYF. As DNA, the CDR3 is TGTGCCTCCCAGCTTAGGGGAGGACTAGCGGGAGGTGAGTCCTACGAGCAGTACTTC.

This chain connects TRBV12-3 or TRBV12-4 to TRBJ2-7; 7 bases are a match to TRBD1. CDR3 size: 13 residues. V was clipped by 4 bases and J by 5 bases; unmatched bases: 5. CDR3 protein: CASSSDRVHEQYF. For the CDR3, the DNA is TGTGCCAGCAGTTCCGACAGGGTCCACGAGCAGTACTTC.

The chain employs TRBV7-2 and TRBJ2-1, with a weak D call TRBD2 (6 bases). CDR1 and CDR2 (germline): SGHTA, FQGNSA. The CDR3 covers 15 residues. Trimming pared 6 bases from V and 8 bases from J, leaving 20 bases between. The chain's CDR3 is CASSPQSLAAHEQFF. DNA of the CDR3: TGTGCCAGCAGTCCCCAATCCTTAGCGGCCCATGAGCAGTTCTTC.

V gene TRBV5-1 combines with J gene TRBJ1-2; the D gene is possibly TRBD1 (5 bases). Germline CDR1 SGHRS, CDR2 YFSETQ. V lost 1 base, J lost 2 bases, and 18 bases lay in between. The CDR3 is 17 residues long. The CDR3 spells CASSLNGRGALNYGYTF. The CDR3 bases are TGCGCCAGCAGCTTGAATGGGAGGGGCGCCCTGAACTATGGCTACACCTTC.

This CDR3 is CASSSRGGDQETQYF. The CDR3 DNA sequence: TGTGCCAGCAGCTCCCGTGGCGGCGACCAAGAGACCCAGTACTTC. The rearrangement joins TRBV11-3 to TRBJ2-5; D remains ambiguous. Germline V CDR1 and CDR2: SGHNT, YENEEA. Trimming pared 4 bases from V and 0 bases from J, leaving 12 bases between. The CDR3 spans 15 residues.

This chain links TRBV3-1 (or the pseudogene TRBV3-2) with TRBJ2-7; 10 nucleotides agree with TRBD2. V gave up 5 bases and J gave up 5 bases; unmatched junction bases: 9. This CDR3 contains 15 residues. The germline gives CDR1 LGHDT, CDR2 YNNKEL (reference sequence). CDR3 in DNA: TGTGCCAGCAGCAACCTAGCGGGAGTGGGGGACGAGCAGTACTTC. Amino acid sequence: CASSNLAGVGDEQYF.

CDR3 region: CASSISSLGGETQYF. The DNA of the CDR3 is TGTGCCAGTAGTATTAGCAGTCTAGGAGGAGAGACCCAGTACTTC. This chain links TRBV19 with TRBJ2-5; D may be TRBD2 (5 bases). Germline values: CDR1 LNHDA, CDR2 SQIVND (reference sequence). Trimming left V 3 bases short and J 4 bases short, with 15 bases between. This CDR3 comprises 15 residues.

This clone was seen once. V usage is TRBV28 and J usage is TRBJ1-5; 7 bases are a match to TRBD1. CDR1 is MDHEN and CDR2 is SYDVKM in the germline V gene. The ends lost 5 bases at V and 7 bases at J; junction bases unmatched: 8. The length of the CDR3 is 14 residues. The CDR3 region has the DNA TGTGCCAGCAGTAAATACAGGGGTGGCCAGCCCCAGCATTTT. Encoded protein: CASSKYRGGQPQHF.

The chain employs TRBV12-3 or TRBV12-4 and TRBJ2-4; tentative D call: TRBD1 (5 bases). This CDR3 region has 13 residues. V gave up 5 bases and J gave up 5 bases, with 10 bases separating them. The CDR3 spells CASSEDTQNIQYF. CDR3 sequence (DNA): TGTGCCAGCAGTGAGGACACACAAAACATTCAGTACTTC.

The chain links TRBV30 to TRBJ1-5, with TRBD1 identical over 12 bases. With V trimmed by 2 bases and J by 5 bases, 4 bases remained unmatched. This CDR3 has 15 residues. Germline values: CDR1 GTSNPN, CDR2 SVGIG (reference sequence). Here the CDR3 DNA reads TGTGCCTGGAGTCTGGGACAGGGGGCATATCAGCCCCAGCATTTT. Its translation: CAWSLGQGAYQPQHF.

The chain recombines TRBV7-2 with TRBJ1-5; TRBD1 matches 9 bases. Trimming took 2 bases from V and 3 from J; bases not matched to a gene: 2. CDR1 and CDR2 (germline): SGHTA, FQGNSA. The CDR3 is made up of 15 amino acids. The CDR3 spells CASSLRTGANQPQHF. CDR3 sequence (DNA): TGTGCCAGCAGCTTAAGGACAGGGGCCAATCAGCCCCAGCATTTT.

The rearrangement links TRBV30 to TRBJ1-1; D unclear. This CDR3 region has 10 residues. The germline V gene has CDR1 GTSNPN and CDR2 SVGIG (reference sequence). The ends were cut back, 4 bases at V and 6 bases at J, with 6 bases in the middle. DNA for the CDR3: TGTGCCTGGAATTATCCTGAAGCTTTCTTT. Amino acid sequence: CAWNYPEAFF.

The chain employs TRBV6-2 or TRBV6-3 and TRBJ2-5; D might be TRBD2 (6 bases). The CDR3 consists of 13 residues. Germline loops: CDR1 MNHEY, CDR2 SVGEGT. Trimming left V 6 bases short and J 5 bases short, with 13 bases between. The CDR3 loop reads CASSPPSGETQYF. The CDR3 coding sequence is TGTGCCAGCAGCCCCCCCAGCGGGGAGACCCAGTACTTC.

The chain carries TRBV6-2 or TRBV6-3 and TRBJ1-2, with TRBD1 identical over 9 bases. Trimming cost V 6 bases and J 4 bases; bases outside gene matches: 3. This CDR3 contains 13 residues. CDR1 is MNHEY and CDR2 is SVGEGT in the germline V gene. In DNA form, the CDR3 reads TGTGCCAGCAGCGAGACAGGGGGCTATGGCTACACCTTC. Translation: CASSETGGYGYTF.

The V call is TRBV24-1, the J call TRBJ2-7; 7 bases fit TRBD2. The CDR3 covers 15 residues. With 4 bases clipped from V and 3 bases from J, the junction kept 8 bases outside the gene matches. CDR1 and CDR2 (germline): KGHDR, SFDVKD. This CDR3 reads CATSDRRGGGYEQYF. The CDR3 DNA sequence: TGTGCCACCAGTGACCGACGCGGGGGTGGCTACGAGCAGTACTTC.

This clone was seen a few times. In the same sample, other DNA sequences code for this CDR3. The chain couples TRBV6-5 to TRBJ2-3; D is perhaps TRBD2 (6 bases). V lost 5 bases and J lost 0, with 9 bases in between. Germline lookup yields CDR1 MNHEY and CDR2 SVGAGI. CDR3 length: 14 residues. The CDR3 region has the DNA TGTGCCAGCAGTAGAGGGACTAGCACAGATACGCAGTATTTT. Its translation: CASSRGTSTDTQYF.

J is TRBJ2-1 and V is TRBV3-1 (or the pseudogene TRBV3-2); a weak D match, TRBD2 (5 bases). Germline CDR1 LGHDT, CDR2 YNNKEL (reference sequence). This CDR3 is 14 amino acids long. The V gene lost 1 base and the J gene lost 15 bases, with 19 bases spanning the gap. Here the CDR3 DNA reads TGTGCCAGCAGCCAAGGGGCTAGCATTCCCCCCCCGTTCTTC. This gives the protein CASSQGASIPPPFF.

V is TRBV5-1 and J is TRBJ2-2; D remains ambiguous. CDR3 size: 14 residues. Between the trimmed V and J ends, which lost 0 bases and 7 bases, there was a span of 10 bases. CDR1 and CDR2 from the germline V gene are SGHRS and YFSETQ. CDR3: CASSLGSTGGELFF. In DNA form, the CDR3 reads TGCGCCAGCAGCTTGGGATCGACGGGCGGGGAGCTGTTTTTT. Supplemented by reference TRBV5-1 and TRBJ2-2, the full variable domain reads KAGVTQTPRYLIKTRGQQVTLSCSPISGHRSVSWYQQTPGQGLQFLFEYFSETQRNKGNFPGRFSGRQFSNSRSEMNVSTLELGDSALYLCASSLGSTGGELFFGEGSRLTVL.